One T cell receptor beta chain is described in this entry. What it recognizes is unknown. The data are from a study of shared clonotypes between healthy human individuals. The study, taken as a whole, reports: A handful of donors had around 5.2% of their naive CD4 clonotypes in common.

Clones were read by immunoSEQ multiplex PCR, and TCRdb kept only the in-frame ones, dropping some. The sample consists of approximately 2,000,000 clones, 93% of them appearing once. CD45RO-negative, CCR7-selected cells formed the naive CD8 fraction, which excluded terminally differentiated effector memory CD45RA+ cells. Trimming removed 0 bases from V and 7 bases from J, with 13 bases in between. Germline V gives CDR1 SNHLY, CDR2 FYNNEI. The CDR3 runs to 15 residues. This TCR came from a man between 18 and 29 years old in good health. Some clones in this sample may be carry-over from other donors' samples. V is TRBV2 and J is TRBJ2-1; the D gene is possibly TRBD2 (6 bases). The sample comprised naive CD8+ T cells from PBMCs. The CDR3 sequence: CASSEAWAGSNEQFF. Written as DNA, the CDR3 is TGTGCCAGCAGTGAAGCGTGGGCCGGGAGTAATGAGCAGTTCTTC.